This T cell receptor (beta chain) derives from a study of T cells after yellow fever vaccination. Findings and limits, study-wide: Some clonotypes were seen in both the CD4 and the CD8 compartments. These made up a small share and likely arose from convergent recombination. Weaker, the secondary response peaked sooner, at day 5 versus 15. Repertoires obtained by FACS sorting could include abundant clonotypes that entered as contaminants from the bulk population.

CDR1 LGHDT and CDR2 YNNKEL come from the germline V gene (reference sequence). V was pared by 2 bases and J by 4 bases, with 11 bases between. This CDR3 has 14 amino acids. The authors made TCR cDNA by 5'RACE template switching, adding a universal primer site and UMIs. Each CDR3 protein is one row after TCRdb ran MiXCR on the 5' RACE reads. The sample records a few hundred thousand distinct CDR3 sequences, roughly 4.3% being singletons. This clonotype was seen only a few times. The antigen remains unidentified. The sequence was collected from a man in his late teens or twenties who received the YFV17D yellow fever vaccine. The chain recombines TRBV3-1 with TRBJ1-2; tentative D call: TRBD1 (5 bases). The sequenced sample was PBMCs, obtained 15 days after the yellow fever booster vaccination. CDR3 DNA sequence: TGTGCCAGCAGCCAACCAGGGTACGGCTATGGCTACACCTTC. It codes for CASSQPGYGYGYTF.